The clone carrying this T cell receptor beta chain showed up many times. Its target is unknown. The sample comes from a study of blood T cells in healthy people across ages. Findings and limits, study-wide: More naive CD4+ cells and higher diversity were found in long-lived than in aged donors.

No fewer than 7 million PBMCs went into each sample. Next came a second PCR, run for about 6 to 12 cycles, which used a sample-barcoded 5' primer along with a J-beta primer mix. With 12 random nucleotides, a template-switch adaptor tagged each individual cDNA molecule. TCRdb re-analysed the 5' RACE reads in MiXCR, keeping a single row per CDR3 protein. This sample has 1.5 million to 2 million distinct CDR3 sequences, with 28% found just once. The V gene end was trimmed by 5 bases and the J gene end by 5 bases; junction bases not matched to a gene: 5. The V gene's germline CDR1 is DFQATT and CDR2 SNEGSKA (reference sequence). This CDR3 is 12 amino acids long.

Sequencing was done on a sample of blood. This TCR derives from a woman aged 25 to 39 in good health. This chain links TRBV20-1 with TRBJ2-5, with 7 bases matching TRBD1. CDR3 nucleotides: TGCAGTGCTGAAAAAGGGGGCGAGACCCAGTACTTC. Protein: CSAEKGGETQYF.